This paragraph reports one T cell receptor (beta chain). Time point given: after neoadjuvant nivolumab, at surgical resection. The data derive from a study of neoadjuvant anti-PD-1 for oral cavity cancer. CDR3 length equals 15 residues. Germline values: CDR1 SEHNR, CDR2 FQNEAQ (reference sequence). With 5 bases clipped from V and 2 bases from J, the junction kept 6 bases outside the gene matches. Sequenced by immunoSEQ multiplex PCR; TCRdb stores in-frame clones only, minus some. The table records more than 25,000 clones, around four fifths of them present only once. The material was PBMCs, obtained after nivolumab (anti-PD-1) treatment. The rearrangement uses TRBV7-9 and TRBJ2-5, with 9 positions matching TRBD1. The origin of this receptor is a person aged 35-79 years with oral cavity squamous cell carcinoma. The CDR3 region is CASSHRTGAQETQYF. In DNA form, the CDR3 reads TGTGCCAGCAGCCATAGGACAGGGGCTCAAGAGACCCAGTACTTC.